This T cell receptor beta chain was retrieved from a study of blood T cell repertoires in COVID-19. Study summary: Sites in the United States, Italy and Spain provided acute and convalescent COVID-19 samples. T cells, B-cell-depleted T cells, or PBMCs supplied cDNA or gDNA.

In the source study's methods: Counts of nucleated cells, estimated from reference gene primer amplification, were obtained. Assay used: immunoSEQ multiplex PCR; TCRdb lists only in-frame clones, some missing. V, J and clone size were drawn from that table, and D and trimming were deduced from the DNA. Of approximately 300,000 clones in the sample, about 82% were seen once. The specimen sequenced was peripheral blood. This sequence was found in a woman aged 45-65 years with acute or convalescent COVID-19.

In DNA form, the CDR3 reads TGTGCCACCTCTCAGGAAACCTACGAGCAGTACTTC. It translates to CATSQETYEQYF. The chain couples TRBV25-1 to TRBJ2-7; D is unresolved. V lost 10 bases, J lost 2 bases, and 12 bases lay in between. CDR1 is MGHDK, CDR2 SYGVNS, per germline. The CDR3 loop spans 12 amino acids.